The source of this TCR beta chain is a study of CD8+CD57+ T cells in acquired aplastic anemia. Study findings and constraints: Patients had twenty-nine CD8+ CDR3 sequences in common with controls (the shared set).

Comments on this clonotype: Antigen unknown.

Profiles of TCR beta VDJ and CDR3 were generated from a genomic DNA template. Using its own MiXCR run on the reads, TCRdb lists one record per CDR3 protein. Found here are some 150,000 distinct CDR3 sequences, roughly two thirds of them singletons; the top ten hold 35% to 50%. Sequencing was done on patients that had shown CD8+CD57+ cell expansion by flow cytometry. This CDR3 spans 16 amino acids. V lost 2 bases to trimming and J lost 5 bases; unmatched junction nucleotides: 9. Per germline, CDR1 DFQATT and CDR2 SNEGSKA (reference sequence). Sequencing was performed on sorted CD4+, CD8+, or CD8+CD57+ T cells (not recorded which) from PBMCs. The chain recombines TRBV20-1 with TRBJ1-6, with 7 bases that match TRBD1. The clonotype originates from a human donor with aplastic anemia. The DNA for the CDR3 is TGCAGTGCTAGAAAGACAGGGAGTCTTGATAATTCACCCCTCCACTTT. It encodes CSARKTGSLDNSPLHF.